This is a list of T cell receptor beta chains from one sample in a study of cytomegalovirus exposure and HLA in healthy donors. Sequencing used immunoSEQ multiplex PCR; TCRdb keeps in-frame clones, though not all of them. The sample consists of 200,000 to 250,000 clones, more than 65% of them appearing once. The sequencing sample was made of PBMCs. The receptors originated from a man aged 18 to 35 in good health and CMV-seronegative. Each CDR3 is given with its conserved first and last residue. Each record gives: J gene, clone size, V gene, D gene, CDR3 DNA, CDR3 protein. A D gene is named only where the DNA matches it firmly. Size is omitted from some rows. Given values are once, few, many or a class for expanded clones.

TRBJ2-7	.	TRBV5-1	.	TGCGCCAGCAGCTTGGTGGCTAGCCCCTCTTTGGAGGACGAGCAGTACTTC	CASSLVASPSLEDEQYF
TRBJ2-7	.	TRBV30	TRBD2	TGTGCCTGGGCCCCGGGACTAGTCTACGAGCAGTACTTC	CAWAPGLVYEQYF
TRBJ1-1	.	TRBV4-1	TRBD1	TGCGCCAGCAGCCAAGTCGGACAGGGGAACACTGAAGCTTTCTTT	CASSQVGQGNTEAFF
TRBJ2-7	.	TRBV11-2	.	TGTGCCAGCAGCCCAACCCGGGGGGCGGCCGGCTCCTACGAGCAGTACTTC	CASSPTRGAAGSYEQYF
TRBJ2-7	.	TRBV28	.	TGTGCCAGCAGTTCGACAGCTTACTACGAGCAGTACTTC	CASSSTAYYEQYF
TRBJ2-7	few	TRBV19	TRBD1	TGTGCCAGTAGCCCGACAGGGGAGGTCTACGAGCAGTACTTC	CASSPTGEVYEQYF
TRBJ2-6	.	TRBV5-6	.	TGTGCCAGCAGCTTGCTTTCCTCTGGGGCCAACGTCCTGACTTTC	CASSLLSSGANVLTF
TRBJ2-1	.	TRBV9	TRBD1	TGTGCCAGCACCCCCTCGCGGGACAGGCCCTACAATGAGCAGTTCTTC	CASTPSRDRPYNEQFF
TRBJ1-2	.	TRBV5-1	.	TGCGCCAGCAGCTTGATCTGGACAGTACCTTCCTATGGCTACACCTTC	CASSLIWTVPSYGYTF
TRBJ2-5	.	TRBV5-1	TRBD1	TGCGCCAGCAGCTTGGCTGCAGGGGGCGGAGAGACCCAGTACTTC	CASSLAAGGGETQYF
TRBJ1-5	.	TRBV28	TRBD1	TGTGCCAGCAGTTTGCGGACAGGGGGGAGCAATCAGCCCCAGCATTTT	CASSLRTGGSNQPQHF
TRBJ1-5	.	TRBV2	.	TGTGCCAGCAGTGAAATGGGGCGAGAAGGGCAGCCCCAGCATTTT	CASSEMGREGQPQHF
TRBJ1-4	.	TRBV28	.	TGTGCCAGCAGTTTACGGTTAACTAATGAAAAACTGTTTTTT	CASSLRLTNEKLFF
TRBJ1-5	.	TRBV7-3	.	TGTGCCAGCAGCTTCGACACCAGAGATCAGCCCCAGCATTTT	CASSFDTRDQPQHF
TRBJ2-4	.	TRBV5-5	.	TGTGCCAGCAGCTTAGCAGGGTTCATCTACTTC	CASSLAGFIYF
TRBJ2-1	.	TRBV28	.	TGTGCCAGCAGCATCCCCAACAATGAGCAGTTCTTC	CASSIPNNEQFF
TRBJ2-1	.	TRBV7-3	.	TGTGCCAGCAGCTTCAGTCGAGACACCAATGAGCAGTTCTTC	CASSFSRDTNEQFF
TRBJ2-3	.	TRBV2	.	TGTGCCAGCAGTGTCGAGGGGAGGACAGATACGCAGTATTTT	CASSVEGRTDTQYF
TRBJ2-7	.	TRBV11-2	TRBD1	TGTGCCAGCAGCACCCGACAGGGGGGCAACGAGCAGTACTTC	CASSTRQGGNEQYF
TRBJ2-5	.	TRBV10-1	.	TGCGCCAGCAGCGGCGGACAACAAGAGACCCAGTACTTC	CASSGGQQETQYF
TRBJ1-5	.	TRBV29-1	TRBD1	TGCAGCGCCCAGACAGGGGGCAAGCAGCCCCAGCATTTT	CSAQTGGKQPQHF
TRBJ2-1	.	TRBV19	TRBD2	TGTGCCAGTAGTATAGCCGACTGGACTAGCAATGAGCAGTTCTTC	CASSIADWTSNEQFF
TRBJ2-7	.	TRBV7-9	TRBD1	TGTGCCAGCAGCCCCGGGACAGGGGGCTCCTACGAGCAGTACTTC	CASSPGTGGSYEQYF
TRBJ1-5	.	TRBV28	TRBD1	TGTGCCAGCACCTCACCGGGACAGGGATGGCAGCCCCAGCATTTT	CASTSPGQGWQPQHF
TRBJ1-1	.	TRBV4-1	.	TGCGCCAGCAGCCCTCCGGGAGGGATACACACTGAAGCTTTCTTT	CASSPPGGIHTEAFF
TRBJ2-1	.	TRBV5-1	.	TGCGCCAGCAGCTTGGGGCGTCAGGGTAGCTACAATGAGCAGTTCTTC	CASSLGRQGSYNEQFF
TRBJ2-3	.	TRBV10-2	.	TGCGCCAGCAGTGAGCTAGCCTCAGATACGCAGTATTTT	CASSELASDTQYF
TRBJ2-1	.	TRBV7-3	TRBD2	TGTGCCAGCAGCCCATCCTTTCCCGGGACTAGCGGGAAGTTCAATGAGCAGTTCTTC	CASSPSFPGTSGKFNEQFF
TRBJ2-7	.	TRBV2	TRBD2	TGTGCCTGCCAGTGGGGGGGTCCCTACGAGCAGTACTTC	CACQWGGPYEQYF
TRBJ1-6	few	TRBV2	TRBD1	TGTGCCAGCAGTGAAGAAGGACAGGGGAATTCACCCCTCCACTTT	CASSEEGQGNSPLHF
TRBJ2-7	.	TRBV5-1	TRBD1	TGCGCCAGCAGCCAGACAGGGGTACCTAACGAGCAGTACTTC	CASSQTGVPNEQYF
TRBJ2-7	.	TRBV5-4	.	TGTGCCAGCAGCGTCGGTACGTACGAGCAGTACTTC	CASSVGTYEQYF
TRBJ1-4	few	TRBV10-3	TRBD1	TGTGCCATCAGTGAATCTGGACAGGGAGGCGAAAAACTGTTTTTT	CAISESGQGGEKLFF
TRBJ2-1	.	TRBV27	.	TGTGCCAGCAGACGGGACAATGAGCAGTTCTTC	CASRRDNEQFF
TRBJ2-7	.	TRBV6-1	TRBD2	TGTGCCAGCAGTGCCGGGACTAGCGGGGGAGCCTACGAGCAGTACTTC	CASSAGTSGGAYEQYF
TRBJ2-1	.	TRBV18	TRBD2	TGTGCCAGCTCACCGACTAGCGGGAATATCGATGAGCAGTTCTTC	CASSPTSGNIDEQFF
TRBJ2-1	few	TRBV21-1	.	TGTGCCAGCAGCCACTTCCCGCGGAATCCTACAGGTGAGCAGTTCTTC	CASSHFPRNPTGEQFF
TRBJ1-1	.	TRBV27	TRBD1	TGTGCCAGCAGTTTCCAAACCACAGGGGCGGGTGAAGCTTTCTTT	CASSFQTTGAGEAFF
TRBJ1-2	.	TRBV7-9	.	TGTGCCAGCAGCTCCAGCGGGGGGGGATACACCTTC	CASSSSGGGYTF
TRBJ1-2	.	TRBV12-2	.	TGTGCAAGTCGCTCCCCCGCGACAGCGATATATGGCTACACCTTC	CASRSPATAIYGYTF
TRBJ1-1	.	TRBV29-1	TRBD1	TGCAGCGTTGAAGATCTTAGCAGGGGGATTAACACTGAAGCTTTCTTT	CSVEDLSRGINTEAFF
TRBJ1-1	.	TRBV27	.	TGTGCCAGCAGTTCCATCCCGGGGGGAGGCACTGAAGCTTTCTTT	CASSSIPGGGTEAFF
TRBJ2-1	.	TRBV5-6	.	TGTGCCAGCACCCTAGGCTCTGTCTACAATGAGCAGTTCTTC	CASTLGSVYNEQFF
TRBJ2-2	.	TRBV28	.	TGTGCCAGCAGTCCGGGCAGGGGCTACACCGGGGAGCTGTTTTTT	CASSPGRGYTGELFF
TRBJ2-1	.	TRBV5-1	.	TGCGCCAGCAGCTTGGTTCAAAATGAGCAGTTCTTC	CASSLVQNEQFF
TRBJ2-1	.	TRBV7-8	TRBD2	TGTGCCAGCAGCGCAAAGGGACTAGCGGGAGTAGATGAGCAGTTCTTC	CASSAKGLAGVDEQFF